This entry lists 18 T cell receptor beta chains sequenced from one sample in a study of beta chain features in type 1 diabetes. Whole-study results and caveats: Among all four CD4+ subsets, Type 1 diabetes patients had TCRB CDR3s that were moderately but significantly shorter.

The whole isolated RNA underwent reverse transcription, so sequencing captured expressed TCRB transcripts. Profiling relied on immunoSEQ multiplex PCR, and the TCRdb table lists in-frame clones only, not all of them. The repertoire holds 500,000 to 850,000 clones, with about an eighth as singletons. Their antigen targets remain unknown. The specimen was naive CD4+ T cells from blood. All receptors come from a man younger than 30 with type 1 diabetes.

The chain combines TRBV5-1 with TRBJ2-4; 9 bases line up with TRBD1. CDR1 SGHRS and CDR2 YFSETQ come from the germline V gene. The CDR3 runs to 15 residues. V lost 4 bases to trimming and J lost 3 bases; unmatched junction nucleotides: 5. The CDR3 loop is CASSVRDRDKNIQYF. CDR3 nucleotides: TGCGCCAGCAGCGTCCGGGACAGGGACAAAAACATTCAGTACTTC.

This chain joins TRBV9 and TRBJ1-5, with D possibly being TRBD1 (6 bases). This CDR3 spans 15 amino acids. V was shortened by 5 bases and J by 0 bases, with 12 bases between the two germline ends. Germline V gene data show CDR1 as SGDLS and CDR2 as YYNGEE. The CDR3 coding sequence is TGTGCCAGCAGTCCGGGACACAATAGCAATCAGCCCCAGCATTTT. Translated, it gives CASSPGHNSNQPQHF.

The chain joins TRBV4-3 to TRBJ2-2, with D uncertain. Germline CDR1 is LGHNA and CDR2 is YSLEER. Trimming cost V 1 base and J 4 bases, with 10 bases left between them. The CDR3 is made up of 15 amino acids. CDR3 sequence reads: CASSQGGYRTGELFF. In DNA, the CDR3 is TGCGCCAGCAGCCAAGGAGGATACCGCACCGGGGAGCTGTTTTTT.

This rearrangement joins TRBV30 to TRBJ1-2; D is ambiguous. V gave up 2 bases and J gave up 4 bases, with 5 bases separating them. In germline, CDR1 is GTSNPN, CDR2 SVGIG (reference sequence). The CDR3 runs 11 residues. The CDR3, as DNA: TGTGCCTGGAGTCCCACCTATGGCTACACCTTC. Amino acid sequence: CAWSPTYGYTF.

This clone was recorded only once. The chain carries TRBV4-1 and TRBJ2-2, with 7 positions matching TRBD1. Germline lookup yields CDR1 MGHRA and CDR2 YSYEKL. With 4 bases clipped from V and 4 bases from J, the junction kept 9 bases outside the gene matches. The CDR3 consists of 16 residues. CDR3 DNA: TGCGCCAGCAGCCGAGCCGGGACAGCAACCACCGGGGAGCTGTTTTTT. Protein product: CASSRAGTATTGELFF.

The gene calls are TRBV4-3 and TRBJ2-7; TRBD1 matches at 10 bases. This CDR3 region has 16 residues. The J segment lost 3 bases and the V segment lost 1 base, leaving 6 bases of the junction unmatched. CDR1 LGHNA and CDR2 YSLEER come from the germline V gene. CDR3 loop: CASSQVSGQGDYEQYF. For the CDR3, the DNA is TGCGCCAGCAGCCAAGTTTCCGGACAGGGGGACTACGAGCAGTACTTC.

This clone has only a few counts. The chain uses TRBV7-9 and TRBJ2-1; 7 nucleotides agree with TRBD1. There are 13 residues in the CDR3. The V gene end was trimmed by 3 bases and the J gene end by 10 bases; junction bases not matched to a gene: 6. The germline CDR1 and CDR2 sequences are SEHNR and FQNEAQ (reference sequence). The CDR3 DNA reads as TGTGCCAGCAGCTTGCTTACACAGGGGGAGCAGTTCTTC. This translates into CASSLLTQGEQFF.

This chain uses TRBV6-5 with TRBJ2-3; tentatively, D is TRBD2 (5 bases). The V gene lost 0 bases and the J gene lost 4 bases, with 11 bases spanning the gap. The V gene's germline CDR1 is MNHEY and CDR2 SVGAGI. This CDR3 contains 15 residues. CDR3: CASSYSPGVADTQYF. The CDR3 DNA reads TGTGCCAGCAGTTACTCGCCCGGGGTGGCAGATACGCAGTATTTT.

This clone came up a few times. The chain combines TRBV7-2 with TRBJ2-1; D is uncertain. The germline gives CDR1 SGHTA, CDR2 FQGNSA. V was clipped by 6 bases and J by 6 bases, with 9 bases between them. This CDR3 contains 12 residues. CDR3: CASSSRPNEQFF. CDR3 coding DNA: TGTGCCAGCAGTTCCAGACCCAATGAGCAGTTCTTC.

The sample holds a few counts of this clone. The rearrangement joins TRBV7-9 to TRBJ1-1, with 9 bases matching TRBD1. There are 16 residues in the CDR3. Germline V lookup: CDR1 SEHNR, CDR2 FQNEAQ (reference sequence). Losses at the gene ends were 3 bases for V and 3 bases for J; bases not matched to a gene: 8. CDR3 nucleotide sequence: TGTGCCAGCAGCTTGGACAGGGGCCATCGGGACACTGAAGCTTTCTTT. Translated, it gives CASSLDRGHRDTEAFF.

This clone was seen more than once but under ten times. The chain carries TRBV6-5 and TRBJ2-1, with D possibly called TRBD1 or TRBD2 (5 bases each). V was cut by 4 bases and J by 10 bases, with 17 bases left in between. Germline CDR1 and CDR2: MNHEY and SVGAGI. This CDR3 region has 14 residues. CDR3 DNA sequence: TGTGCCAGCAGTTCCTCGATCGGGGCTGGGGAGCAGTTCTTC. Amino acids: CASSSSIGAGEQFF.

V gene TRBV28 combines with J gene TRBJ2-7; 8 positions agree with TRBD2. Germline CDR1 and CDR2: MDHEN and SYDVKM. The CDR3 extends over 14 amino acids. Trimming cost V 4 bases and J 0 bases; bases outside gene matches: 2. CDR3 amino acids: CASSSTSGSYEQYF. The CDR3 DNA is TGTGCCAGCAGTTCCACTAGCGGCTCCTACGAGCAGTACTTC. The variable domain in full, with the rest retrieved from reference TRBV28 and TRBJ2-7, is DVKVTQSSRYLVKRTGEKVFLECVQDMDHENMFWYRQDPGLGLRLIYFSYDVKMKEKGDIPEGYSVSREKKERFSLILESASTNQTSMYLCASSSTSGSYEQYFGPGTRLTVT.

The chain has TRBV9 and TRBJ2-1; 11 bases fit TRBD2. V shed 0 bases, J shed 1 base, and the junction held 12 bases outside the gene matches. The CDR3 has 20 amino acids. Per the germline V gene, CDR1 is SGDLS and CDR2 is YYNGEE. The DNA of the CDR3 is TGTGCCAGCAGCGTAGATATTTCTGGTAGCGGGAGGGCTTCCTACAATGAGCAGTTCTTC. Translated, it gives CASSVDISGSGRASYNEQFF.

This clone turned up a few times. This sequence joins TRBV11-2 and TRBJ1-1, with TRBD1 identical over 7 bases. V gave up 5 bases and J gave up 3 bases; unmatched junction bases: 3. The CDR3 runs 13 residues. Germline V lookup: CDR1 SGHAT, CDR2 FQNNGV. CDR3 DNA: TGTGCCAGCAGCGACGACAGGGACACTGAAGCTTTCTTT. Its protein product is CASSDDRDTEAFF.

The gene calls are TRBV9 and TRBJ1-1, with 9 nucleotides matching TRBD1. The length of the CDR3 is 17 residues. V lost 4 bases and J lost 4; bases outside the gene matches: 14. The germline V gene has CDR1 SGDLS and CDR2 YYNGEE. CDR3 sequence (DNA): TGTGCCAGCAGCACGCGACCCGGGACAGGGATGTTCACTGAAGCTTTCTTT. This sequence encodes CASSTRPGTGMFTEAFF. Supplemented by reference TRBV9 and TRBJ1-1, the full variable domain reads DSGVTQTPKHLITATGQRVTLRCSPRSGDLSVYWYQQSLDQGLQFLIQYYNGEERAKGNILERFSAQQFPDLHSELNLSSLELGDSALYFCASSTRPGTGMFTEAFFGQGTRLTVV.

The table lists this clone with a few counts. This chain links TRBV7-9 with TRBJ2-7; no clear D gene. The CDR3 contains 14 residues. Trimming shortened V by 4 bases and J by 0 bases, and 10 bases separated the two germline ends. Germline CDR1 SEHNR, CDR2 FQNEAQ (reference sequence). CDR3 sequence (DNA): TGTGCCAGCAGCTCGGACGGTTACTCCTACGAGCAGTACTTC. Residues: CASSSDGYSYEQYF. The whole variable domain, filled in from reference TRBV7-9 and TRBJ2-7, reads DTGVSQNPRHKITKRGQNVTFRCDPISEHNRLYWYRQTLGQGPEFLTYFQNEAQLEKSRLLSDRFSAERPKGSFSTLEIQRTEQGDSAMYLCASSSDGYSYEQYFGPGTRLTVT.

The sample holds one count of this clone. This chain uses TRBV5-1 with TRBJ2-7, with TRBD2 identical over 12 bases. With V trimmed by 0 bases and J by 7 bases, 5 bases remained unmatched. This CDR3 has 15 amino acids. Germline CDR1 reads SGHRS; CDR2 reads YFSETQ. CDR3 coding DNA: TGCGCCAGCAGCTTGGGGCTAGCGGGAGGGCAAGAGCAGTACTTC. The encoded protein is CASSLGLAGGQEQYF.

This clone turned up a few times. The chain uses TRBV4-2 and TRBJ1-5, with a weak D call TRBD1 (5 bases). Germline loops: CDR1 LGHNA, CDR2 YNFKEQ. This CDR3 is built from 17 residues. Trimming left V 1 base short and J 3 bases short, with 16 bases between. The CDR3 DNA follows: TGTGCCAGCAGCCAAGGCGAAAGGGACGGTGACAATCAGCCCCAGCATTTT. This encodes CASSQGERDGDNQPQHF.